A single sample is the source of the 8 T cell receptor beta chains below, sequenced in a study of blood T cell repertoires in COVID-19. The data were produced by immunoSEQ multiplex PCR, yet TCRdb's version contains in-frame clones alone and is incomplete. The profile covers roughly 120,000 clones, with around 86% appearing a single time and 5% to 6.5% taken by the ten largest. Sequencing was performed on peripheral blood. The receptors shown here come from a human donor in a cohort sampled during active COVID-19.

The chain has TRBV9 and TRBJ2-3; 10 nucleotides match TRBD2. There are 18 residues in the CDR3. V lost 0 bases, J lost 1 base, and 8 bases stayed unmatched. Germline loops: CDR1 SGDLS, CDR2 YYNGEE. This CDR3 reads CASSVDLAGAVGTDTQYF. As DNA, the CDR3 is TGTGCCAGCAGCGTAGACCTAGCGGGAGCAGTCGGCACAGATACGCAGTATTTT.

The V gene is TRBV19, the J gene TRBJ2-1; perhaps TRBD1 as D (6 bases). V lost 6 bases to trimming and J lost 2 bases, with 14 bases between them. Germline V gene sequence: CDR1 LNHDA, CDR2 SQIVND (reference sequence). The CDR3 totals 15 residues. The CDR3: CASSIRDNTYNEQFF. The CDR3 DNA sequence: TGTGCCAGTAGCATCAGGGACAATACCTACAATGAGCAGTTCTTC.

This chain links TRBV28 with TRBJ2-7; tentatively, D is TRBD1 (6 bases). CDR3 length: 12 amino acids. Germline V gene sequence: CDR1 MDHEN, CDR2 SYDVKM. The V end lost 8 bases, the J end lost 2 bases, and 10 bases lay between the germline ends. CDR3 protein: CASVTGPYEQYF. CDR3 coding DNA: TGTGCCAGCGTAACAGGGCCCTACGAGCAGTACTTC.

This clone was counted a single time. V is TRBV28 and J is TRBJ2-3; D is perhaps TRBD1 (5 bases). This CDR3 spans 14 amino acids. CDR1 and CDR2 (germline): MDHEN, SYDVKM. Between the trimmed V and J ends, which lost 11 bases and 3 bases, there was a span of 18 bases. The CDR3 DNA sequence: TGTGCCGGAGCAGGGCAGGGTGGGACAGATACGCAGTATTTT. Its protein is CAGAGQGGTDTQYF.

The chain has TRBV7-9 and TRBJ1-4, with 7 bases matching TRBD1. Germline trimming cut 6 bases from V and 0 bases from J; bases unmatched to any gene: 4. The germline CDR1 and CDR2 sequences are SEHNR and FQNEAQ (reference sequence). The CDR3 is 15 residues long. CDR3 sequence (DNA): TGTGCCAGCAGTCGGACAGGTCCAACTAATGAAAAACTGTTTTTT. It yields the protein CASSRTGPTNEKLFF.

The chain combines TRBV10-3 with TRBJ1-1; perhaps TRBD1 as D (6 bases). V was pared by 6 bases and J by 0 bases, with 20 bases between. The CDR3 totals 17 residues. The germline V gene has CDR1 ENHRY and CDR2 SYGVKD. The CDR3 protein is CAIRSFFPGTLNTEAFF. CDR3 bases: TGTGCCATCAGAAGCTTTTTTCCCGGGACACTGAACACTGAAGCTTTCTTT.

This clone was observed a handful of times. It is unclear where the CDR3 begins or ends on the DNA, so no DNA is shown, and the CDR3 is as TCRdb lists it. CDR3 sequence: CATTGGGRTQTPGSCFF. The gene calls are TRBV10-1 and TRBJ2-2; the table names TRBD2, a call not compared with the DNA. Germline loops: CDR1 WNHNN, CDR2 SYGVQD (reference sequence). Termini included, the CDR3 measures 17 amino acids.

The V call is TRBV7-3, the J call TRBJ2-2; tentatively, D is TRBD1 (7 bases). The length of the CDR3 is 15 residues. Between the trimmed V and J ends, which lost 3 bases and 3 bases, there was a span of 11 bases. Germline V gene sequence: CDR1 SGHTA, CDR2 FQGTGA. The CDR3 DNA is TGTGCCAGCAGCTTTACAGGGGACTACACCGGGGAGCTGTTTTTT. Its protein is CASSFTGDYTGELFF. Full variable domain (rest looked up from reference TRBV7-3 and TRBJ2-2): GAGVSQTPSNKVTEKGKYVELRCDPISGHTALYWYRQSLGQGPEFLIYFQGTGAADDSGLPNDRFFAVRPEGSVSTLKIQRTERGDSAVYLCASSFTGDYTGELFFGEGSRLTVL.